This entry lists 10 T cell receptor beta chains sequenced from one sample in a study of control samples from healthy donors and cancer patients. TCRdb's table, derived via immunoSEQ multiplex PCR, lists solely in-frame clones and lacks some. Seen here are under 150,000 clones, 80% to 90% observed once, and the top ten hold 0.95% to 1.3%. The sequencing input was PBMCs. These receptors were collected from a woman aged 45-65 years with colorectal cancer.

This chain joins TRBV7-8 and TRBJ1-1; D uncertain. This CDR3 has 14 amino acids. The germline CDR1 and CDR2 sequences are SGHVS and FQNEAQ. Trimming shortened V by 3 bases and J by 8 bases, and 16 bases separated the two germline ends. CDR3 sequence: CASSFSSGTPEAFF. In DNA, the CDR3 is TGTGCCAGCAGCTTTTCGTCCGGAACTCCCGAAGCTTTCTTT.

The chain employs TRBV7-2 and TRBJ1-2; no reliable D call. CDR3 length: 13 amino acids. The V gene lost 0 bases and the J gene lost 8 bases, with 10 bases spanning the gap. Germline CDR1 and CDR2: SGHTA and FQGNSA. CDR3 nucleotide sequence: TGTGCCAGCAGCTTAGCCCCTGGTTCGGGCTACACCTTC. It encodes CASSLAPGSGYTF.

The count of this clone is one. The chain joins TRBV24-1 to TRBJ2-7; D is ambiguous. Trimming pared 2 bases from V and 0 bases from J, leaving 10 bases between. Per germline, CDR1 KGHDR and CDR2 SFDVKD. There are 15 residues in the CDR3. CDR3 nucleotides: TGTGCCACCAGTGATTCAATCCTAGGCTCCTACGAGCAGTACTTC. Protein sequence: CATSDSILGSYEQYF.

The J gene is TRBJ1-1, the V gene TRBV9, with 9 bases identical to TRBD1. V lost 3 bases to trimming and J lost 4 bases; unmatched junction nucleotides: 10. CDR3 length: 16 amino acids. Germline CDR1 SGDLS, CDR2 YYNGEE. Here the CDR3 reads CASSANLGQGITEAFF. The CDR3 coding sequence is TGTGCCAGCAGCGCCAACTTAGGACAGGGGATCACTGAAGCTTTCTTT. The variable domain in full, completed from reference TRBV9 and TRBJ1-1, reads DSGVTQTPKHLITATGQRVTLRCSPRSGDLSVYWYQQSLDQGLQFLIQYYNGEERAKGNILERFSAQQFPDLHSELNLSSLELGDSALYFCASSANLGQGITEAFFGQGTRLTVV.

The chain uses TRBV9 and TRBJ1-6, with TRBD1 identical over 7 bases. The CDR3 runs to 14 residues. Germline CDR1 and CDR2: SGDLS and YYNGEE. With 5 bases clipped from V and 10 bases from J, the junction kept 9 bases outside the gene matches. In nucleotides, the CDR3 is TGTGCCAGCAGATCCGACAGGGCCTACTCACCCCTCCACTTT. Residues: CASRSDRAYSPLHF.

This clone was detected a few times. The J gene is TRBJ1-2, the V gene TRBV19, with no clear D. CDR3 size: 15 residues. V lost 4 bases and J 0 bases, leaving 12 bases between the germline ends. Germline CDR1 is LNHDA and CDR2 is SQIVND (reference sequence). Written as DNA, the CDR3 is TGTGCCAGTAGTAAGTCTTCCCGGTCTAACTATGGCTACACCTTC. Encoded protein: CASSKSSRSNYGYTF.

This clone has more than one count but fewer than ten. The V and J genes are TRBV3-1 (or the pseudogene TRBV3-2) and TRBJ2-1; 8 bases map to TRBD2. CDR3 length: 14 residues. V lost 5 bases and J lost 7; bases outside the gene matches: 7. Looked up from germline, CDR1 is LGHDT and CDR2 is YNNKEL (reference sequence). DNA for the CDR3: TGTGCCAGCAGCGCAGCGGGAGAGGCGAATGAGCAGTTCTTC. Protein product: CASSAAGEANEQFF.

Here the CDR3 reads CASSVGLADNNEQFF. CDR3 nucleotide sequence: TGTGCCAGCAGCGTAGGACTAGCGGACAACAATGAGCAGTTCTTC. This sequence joins TRBV9 and TRBJ2-1, with 9 bases matching TRBD2. V dropped 0 bases and J dropped 5; count of bases not matched to a gene: 3. The CDR3 is made up of 15 amino acids. Germline V gene sequence: CDR1 SGDLS, CDR2 YYNGEE. The variable domain in full, completed from reference TRBV9 and TRBJ2-1, reads DSGVTQTPKHLITATGQRVTLRCSPRSGDLSVYWYQQSLDQGLQFLIQYYNGEERAKGNILERFSAQQFPDLHSELNLSSLELGDSALYFCASSVGLADNNEQFFGPGTRLTVL.

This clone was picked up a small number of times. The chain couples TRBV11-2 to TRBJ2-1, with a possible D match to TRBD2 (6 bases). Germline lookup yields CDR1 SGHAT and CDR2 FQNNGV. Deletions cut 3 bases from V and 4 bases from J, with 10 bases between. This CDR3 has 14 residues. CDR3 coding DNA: TGTGCCAGCAGCTTTGGCGGGGATTACAATGAGCAGTTCTTC. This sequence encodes CASSFGGDYNEQFF.

This CDR3 reads CASSLDGRQNSPLHF. CDR3 DNA: TGTGCCAGCAGCTTAGATGGCAGACAAAATTCACCCCTCCACTTT. The chain employs TRBV11-2 and TRBJ1-6; unclear D gene. The CDR3 runs to 15 residues. V lost 0 bases and J lost 7, with 10 bases in between. The germline V gene encodes CDR1 SGHAT and CDR2 FQNNGV.